This TCR beta chain derives from a study of cytomegalovirus exposure and HLA in healthy donors. The study's findings and limits: The classifier, whose performance was assessed in both the original and validation cohorts, reportedly diagnosed cytomegalovirus status with high specificity and sensitivity.

Remarks on this clone: Its antigen remains unknown.

The germline CDR1 and CDR2 sequences are SQVTM and ANQGSEA. CDR3 length: 13 residues. V was cut by 4 bases and J by 5 bases, with 14 bases left in between. This PCR relied on a set of 60 Vbeta primers and 13 Jbeta primers. Authors' data handling: There were about 88 million unique TCR beta chains by a later count, and some 10 million of them were shared. Sequencing used immunoSEQ multiplex PCR; TCRdb keeps in-frame clones, though not all of them. V, J and clone size derive from that table, while D and trimming were established from the DNA sequence. The sample has some 170,000 clones, 60% to 80% seen once.

The source material was PBMCs. The rearrangement uses TRBV29-1 and TRBJ1-1; D unresolved. This clonotype was sampled from a man between 40 and 49 years old in good health and CMV-seropositive. The CDR3 region is CSVGRESGTEAFF. As DNA, the CDR3 is TGCAGCGTTGGGAGGGAGTCGGGGACTGAAGCTTTCTTT.